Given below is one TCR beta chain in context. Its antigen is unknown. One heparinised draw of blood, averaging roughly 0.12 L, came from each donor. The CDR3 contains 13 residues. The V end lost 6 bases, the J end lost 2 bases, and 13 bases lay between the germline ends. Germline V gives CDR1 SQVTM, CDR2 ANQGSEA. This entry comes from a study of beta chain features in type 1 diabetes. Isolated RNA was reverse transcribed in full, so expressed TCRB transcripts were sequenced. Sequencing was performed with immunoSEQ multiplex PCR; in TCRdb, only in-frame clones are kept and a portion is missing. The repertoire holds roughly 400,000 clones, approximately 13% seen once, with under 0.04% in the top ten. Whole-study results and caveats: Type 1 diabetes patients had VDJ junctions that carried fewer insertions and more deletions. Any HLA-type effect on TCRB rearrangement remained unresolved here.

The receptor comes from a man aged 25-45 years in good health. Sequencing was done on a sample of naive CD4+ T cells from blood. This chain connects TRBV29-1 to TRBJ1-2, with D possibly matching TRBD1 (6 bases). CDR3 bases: TGCAGCGTGGCCGCGGGACAAAACTATGGCTACACCTTC. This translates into CSVAAGQNYGYTF.